Listed here are 21 T cell receptor beta chains from one sample, sequenced in a study of T cell changes during pregnancy in multiple sclerosis. Sequencing used immunoSEQ multiplex PCR; TCRdb keeps in-frame clones, though not all of them. The sample shows just under 65,000 clones, 75% to 95% of them seen only once. Here the sequenced sample was peripheral blood, taken after pregnancy. The receptors shown here come from a female donor in good health, enrolled as a control in a pregnancy study.

This chain connects TRBV7-3 to TRBJ2-1, with 8 positions matching TRBD1. With V trimmed by 1 base and J by 7 bases, 3 bases remained unmatched. The CDR3 totals 14 residues. CDR1 SGHTA and CDR2 FQGTGA come from the germline V gene. CDR3 residues: CASSLSHRGNEQFF. The CDR3 DNA is TGTGCCAGCAGCTTAAGTCACAGGGGGAATGAGCAGTTCTTC.

The chain couples TRBV4-1 to TRBJ2-2, with a possible D match to TRBD1 (6 bases). CDR3 length equals 19 residues. The germline V and J ends were trimmed by 4 bases and 0 bases, with 21 bases remaining between them. Germline CDR1 MGHRA, CDR2 YSYEKL. CDR3 bases: TGCGCCAGCAGCCCACACCCCGGACAGTTGATCGCGAACACCGGGGAGCTGTTTTTT. Protein sequence: CASSPHPGQLIANTGELFF.

The chain combines TRBV9 with TRBJ1-2, with 8 bases matching TRBD1. Trimming took 2 bases from V and 7 from J; bases not matched to a gene: 4. Germline values: CDR1 SGDLS, CDR2 YYNGEE. The CDR3 has 13 residues. The CDR3 nucleotides read TGTGCCAGCAGCGTTGTGCAGGGGGCTGGCTACACCTTC. Its translation: CASSVVQGAGYTF.

The V call is TRBV5-4, the J call TRBJ1-6; 7 bases map to TRBD1. This CDR3 comprises 15 residues. CDR1 and CDR2 from the germline V gene are SGHNT and YYREEE (reference sequence). Losses at the gene ends were 5 bases for V and 7 bases for J; bases not matched to a gene: 9. The CDR3 is CASREDRDSNSPLHF. The CDR3 region has the DNA TGTGCCAGCAGGGAGGACCGGGACAGCAATTCACCCCTCCACTTT.

This chain links TRBV5-6 with TRBJ1-1; D is ambiguous. The V gene's germline CDR1 is SGHDT and CDR2 YYEEEE. Trimming left V 0 bases short and J 4 bases short, with 7 bases between. The CDR3 has 13 amino acids. Here the CDR3 reads CASSLGGITEAFF. DNA for the CDR3: TGTGCCAGCAGCTTGGGAGGTATCACTGAAGCTTTCTTT.

This clone was observed once. This chain uses TRBV30 with TRBJ2-5; 8 bases line up with TRBD1. With 4 bases clipped from V and 5 bases from J, the junction kept 12 bases outside the gene matches. The length of the CDR3 is 15 residues. Germline lookup yields CDR1 GTSNPN and CDR2 SVGIG (reference sequence). The CDR3 is CAWKDPGGYRETQYF. The CDR3 DNA reads as TGTGCCTGGAAGGACCCAGGGGGCTATCGGGAGACCCAGTACTTC.

The gene calls are TRBV5-1 and TRBJ2-1, with 14 nucleotides matching TRBD2. This CDR3 contains 16 residues. Germline V CDR1 and CDR2: SGHRS, YFSETQ. V was pared by 5 bases and J by 3 bases, with 4 bases of the junction left unmatched. As DNA, the CDR3 is TGCGCCAGCAGTCCGACTAGCGGGGGGGACTACAATGAGCAGTTCTTC. This sequence encodes CASSPTSGGDYNEQFF. Complete variable domain (other parts from reference TRBV5-1 and TRBJ2-1): KAGVTQTPRYLIKTRGQQVTLSCSPISGHRSVSWYQQTPGQGLQFLFEYFSETQRNKGNFPGRFSGRQFSNSRSEMNVSTLELGDSALYLCASSPTSGGDYNEQFFGPGTRLTVL.

The V gene is TRBV11-1, the J gene TRBJ2-1; tentatively, D is TRBD1 (6 bases). This CDR3 comprises 15 residues. CDR1 is SGHAT, CDR2 FQDESV, per germline (reference sequence). V was trimmed by 5 bases and J by 8 bases, leaving 19 bases between them. The chain's CDR3 is CASSLNTGHDDEQFF. CDR3 DNA: TGTGCCAGCAGCCTAAACACAGGGCACGATGATGAGCAGTTCTTC.

The V and J genes are TRBV10-3 and TRBJ2-6, with 8 bases identical to TRBD1. The V gene end was trimmed by 10 bases and the J gene end by 4 bases; junction bases not matched to a gene: 12. Germline-derived CDR1 and CDR2 are ENHRY and SYGVKD. CDR3 size: 16 residues. CDR3 region: CATLGTGASGANVLTF. Written as DNA, the CDR3 is TGTGCCACCCTGGGGACAGGTGCGTCCGGGGCCAACGTCCTGACTTTC.

J is TRBJ1-1 and V is TRBV19; 7 bases are shared with TRBD1. After removal of 7 bases from V and 4 bases from J, the junction contained 12 bases not matched to a gene. Germline V gene data show CDR1 as LNHDA and CDR2 as SQIVND (reference sequence). The CDR3 is made up of 15 amino acids. The CDR3 DNA reads TGTGCCAGTACCCCGACCAGGACAGGTGGCACTGAAGCTTTCTTT. This codes for CASTPTRTGGTEAFF.

This clone has a handful of counts. The chain joins TRBV7-9 to TRBJ2-2, with 9 bases that match TRBD1. CDR1 and CDR2 from the germline V gene are SEHNR and FQNEAQ (reference sequence). The CDR3 loop spans 19 amino acids. The trim removed 3 bases at V and 1 base at J, leaving 12 bases unmatched. The CDR3 DNA is TGTGCCAGCAGCTTTCCTACTACGGGACAGGGTTGGAACACCGGGGAGCTGTTTTTT. As protein: CASSFPTTGQGWNTGELFF.

CDR3 in amino acids: CASSFMETQYF. CDR3 in DNA: TGTGCCAGCAGCTTCATGGAGACCCAGTACTTC. The V gene is TRBV5-6, the J gene TRBJ2-5; no clear D. CDR3 length equals 11 residues. Germline CDR1 is SGHDT and CDR2 is YYEEEE. Trimming took 2 bases from V and 5 from J, leaving 4 bases between them.

The chain carries TRBV6-6 and TRBJ2-4, with D hard to call. CDR1 and CDR2 (germline): MNHNY, SVGAGI (reference sequence). The CDR3 extends over 14 amino acids. V was trimmed by 9 bases and J by 0 bases, leaving 12 bases between them. CDR3 loop: CASATDLAKNIQYF. The DNA for the CDR3 is TGTGCCAGTGCTACAGATCTAGCCAAAAACATTCAGTACTTC.

The chain carries TRBV7-2 and TRBJ1-5; D is possibly TRBD1 (6 bases). Trimming took 1 base from V and 3 from J, leaving 10 bases between them. CDR3 length equals 15 residues. Germline V CDR1 and CDR2: SGHTA, FQGNSA. CDR3 protein: CASSLGSGVNQPQHF. Here the CDR3 DNA reads TGTGCCAGCAGCTTAGGGTCAGGGGTCAATCAGCCCCAGCATTTT.

V is TRBV9 and J is TRBJ2-7, with TRBD1 matching over 11 bases. The CDR3 has 15 residues. V shed 0 bases, J shed 2 bases, and the junction held 1 base outside the gene matches. The germline V gene has CDR1 SGDLS and CDR2 YYNGEE. CDR3 amino acids: CASSVADRGPYEQYF. The CDR3 DNA sequence: TGTGCCAGCAGCGTAGCGGACAGGGGGCCCTACGAGCAGTACTTC.

V is TRBV30 and J is TRBJ1-2; 9 bases agree with TRBD1. V was clipped by 4 bases and J by 7 bases; unmatched bases: 10. Germline V gene lookup returns CDR1 GTSNPN and CDR2 SVGIG (reference sequence). The CDR3 is made up of 14 amino acids. The DNA of the CDR3 is TGTGCCTGGAAGGTACTGACAGGGGGTGGTGGCTACACCTTC. It specifies CAWKVLTGGGGYTF.

The rearrangement joins TRBV30 to TRBJ1-2; D is possibly TRBD1 (6 bases). Germline-derived CDR1 and CDR2 are GTSNPN and SVGIG (reference sequence). Trimming took off 3 bases at V and 5 bases at J, with 10 bases between the two ends. This CDR3 is 12 amino acids long. The CDR3 loop is CAWSVGQYGYTF. The CDR3 DNA is TGTGCCTGGAGCGTCGGACAGTATGGCTACACCTTC.

The sample holds a few counts of this clone. V usage is TRBV21-1 and J usage is TRBJ1-1; the table assigns TRBD1, which was not confirmed against the DNA. TRBV21-1 is designated a pseudogene. The length of the CDR3 is 15 residues. The CDR3 DNA sequence: TGTGCCAGCCTCGGTCGTGGCAGGGTTGACACTGAAGCTTTCTTT. This codes for CASLGRGRVDTEAFF.

This clone was found once. The chain combines TRBV11-3 with TRBJ2-7; D is ambiguous. This CDR3 comprises 11 residues. The V end was cut by 5 bases, the J end by 4 bases, with 6 bases between. CDR1 and CDR2 from the germline V gene are SGHNT and YENEEA. CDR3 DNA: TGTGCCAGCAGCAGCCGTTACGAGCAGTACTTC. It codes for CASSSRYEQYF.

This chain's CDR3 is CASSLQTGDPEQYF. The CDR3 nucleotides are TGCGCCAGCAGCCTTCAAACAGGGGATCCCGAGCAGTACTTC. The V gene is TRBV4-3, the J gene TRBJ2-7; 7 nucleotides line up with TRBD1. In germline, CDR1 is LGHNA, CDR2 YSLEER. There are 14 residues in the CDR3. Trimming cost V 4 bases and J 6 bases; bases outside gene matches: 9.

The V and J genes are TRBV11-3 and TRBJ2-7; D is ambiguous. The CDR3 covers 13 residues. In germline, CDR1 is SGHNT, CDR2 YENEEA. Between the trimmed V and J ends, which lost 5 bases and 0 bases, there was a span of 8 bases. The CDR3 reads CASSLSYSYEQYF. CDR3 in DNA: TGTGCCAGCAGCCTTTCTTACTCCTACGAGCAGTACTTC. The whole variable domain, remainder taken from reference TRBV11-3 and TRBJ2-7, is EAGVVQSPRYKIIEKKQPVAFWCNPISGHNTLYWYLQNLGQGPELLIRYENEEAVDDSQLPKDRFSAERLKGVDSTLKIQPAELGDSAVYLCASSLSYSYEQYFGPGTRLTVT.